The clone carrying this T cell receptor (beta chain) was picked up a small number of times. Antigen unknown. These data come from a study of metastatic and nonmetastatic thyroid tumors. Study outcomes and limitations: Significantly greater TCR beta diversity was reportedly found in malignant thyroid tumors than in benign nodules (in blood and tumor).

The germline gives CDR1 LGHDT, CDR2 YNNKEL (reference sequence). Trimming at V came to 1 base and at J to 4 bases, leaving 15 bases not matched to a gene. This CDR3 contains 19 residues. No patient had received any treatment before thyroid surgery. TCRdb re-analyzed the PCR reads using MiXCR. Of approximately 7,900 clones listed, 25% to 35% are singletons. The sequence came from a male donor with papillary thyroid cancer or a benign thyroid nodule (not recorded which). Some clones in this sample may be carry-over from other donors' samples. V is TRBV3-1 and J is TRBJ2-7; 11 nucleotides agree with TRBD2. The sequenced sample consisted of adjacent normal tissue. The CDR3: CASSQGVVGLAGGPYEQYF. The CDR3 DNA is TGTGCCAGCAGCCAAGGGGTAGTGGGGTTAGCGGGAGGGCCGTACGAGCAGTACTTC.